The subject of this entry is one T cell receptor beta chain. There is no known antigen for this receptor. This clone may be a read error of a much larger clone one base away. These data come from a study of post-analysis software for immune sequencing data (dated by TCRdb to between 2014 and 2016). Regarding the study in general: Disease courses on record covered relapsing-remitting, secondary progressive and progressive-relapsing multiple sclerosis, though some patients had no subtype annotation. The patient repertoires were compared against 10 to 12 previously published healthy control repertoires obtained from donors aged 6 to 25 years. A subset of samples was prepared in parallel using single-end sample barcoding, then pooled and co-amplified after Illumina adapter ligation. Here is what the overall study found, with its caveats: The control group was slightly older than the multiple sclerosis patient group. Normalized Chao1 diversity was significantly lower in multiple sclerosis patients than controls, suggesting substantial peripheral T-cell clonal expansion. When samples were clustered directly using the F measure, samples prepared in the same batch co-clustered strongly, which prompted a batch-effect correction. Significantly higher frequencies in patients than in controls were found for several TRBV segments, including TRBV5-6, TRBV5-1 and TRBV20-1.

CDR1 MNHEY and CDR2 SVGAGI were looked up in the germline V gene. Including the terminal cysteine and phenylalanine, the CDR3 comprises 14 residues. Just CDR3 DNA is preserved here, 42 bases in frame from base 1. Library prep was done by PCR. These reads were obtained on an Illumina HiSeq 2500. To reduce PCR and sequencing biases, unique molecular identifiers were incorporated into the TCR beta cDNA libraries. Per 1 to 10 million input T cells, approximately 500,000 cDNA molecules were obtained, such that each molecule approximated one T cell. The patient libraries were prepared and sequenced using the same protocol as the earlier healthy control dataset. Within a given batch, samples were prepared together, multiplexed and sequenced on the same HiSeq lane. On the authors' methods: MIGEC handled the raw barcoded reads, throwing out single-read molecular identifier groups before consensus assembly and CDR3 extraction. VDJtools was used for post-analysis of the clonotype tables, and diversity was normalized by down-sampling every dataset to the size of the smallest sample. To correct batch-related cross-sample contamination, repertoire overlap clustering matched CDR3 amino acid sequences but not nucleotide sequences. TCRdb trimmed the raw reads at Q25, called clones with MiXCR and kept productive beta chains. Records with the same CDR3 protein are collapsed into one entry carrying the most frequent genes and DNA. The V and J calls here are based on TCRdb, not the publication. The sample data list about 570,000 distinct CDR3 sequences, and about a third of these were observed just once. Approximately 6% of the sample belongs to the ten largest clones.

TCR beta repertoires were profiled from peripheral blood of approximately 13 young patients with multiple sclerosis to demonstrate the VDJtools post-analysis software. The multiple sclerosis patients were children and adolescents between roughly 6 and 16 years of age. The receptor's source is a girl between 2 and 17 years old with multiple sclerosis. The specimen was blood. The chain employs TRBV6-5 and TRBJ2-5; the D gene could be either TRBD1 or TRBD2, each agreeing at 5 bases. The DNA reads TGTGCCAGCAGTTCCCCCCAGGGACCAGAGACCCGGTACTTC. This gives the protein CASSSPQGPETRYF.